This T cell receptor beta chain is from a study of immune cell composition in non-small cell lung cancer. Study-wide points: Tumour TCR-beta clonality showed no significant link to smoking pack-years.

Produced via immunoSEQ multiplex PCR; TCRdb's table is partial and in-frame only. Of roughly 3,000 clones in the sample, 86% were seen once. Germline CDR1 reads SGHRS; CDR2 reads YFSETQ. CDR3 size: 17 residues. The V segment lost 0 bases and the J segment 3 bases; nucleotides outside the gene matches: 6. For this clone: Its specificity is unknown.

Sequences were obtained from lung tumor tissue. The V gene is TRBV5-1, the J gene TRBJ2-5; 12 bases match TRBD2. The TCR originated in a human donor with non-small cell lung cancer. CDR3: CASSLVTSGGLEETQYF. The CDR3 nucleotides read TGCGCCAGCAGCTTGGTAACTAGCGGGGGGCTTGAAGAGACCCAGTACTTC.